One sample yielded the 30 T cell receptor beta chains listed below, sequenced in a study of human T cells and chemical hapten exposure (dated by TCRdb to the early 2020s). The intended sense of this specimen's time point label: patch test 1, 2 weeks after DPC sensitization. In light of the paper, this sample's treatment or condition label describes: therapeutic diphenylcyclopropenone sensitization with weekly scalp DPC. Library preparation was by RACE. The instrument given in TCRdb is NextSeq 500. Clones were called with MiXCR by TCRdb after fastp trimmed the public reads at Q25, and only in-frame beta chains were retained. Each entry is one CDR3 protein sequence, shown with its most common DNA and genes. Counted in this sample were 300,000 to 350,000 distinct CDR3 sequences; 5.5% to 8% of them appeared once. Of the sample, about 8% is held by the ten largest clones. The sequencing used whole blood, collected in connection with sensitization to the hapten diphenylcyclopropenone (DPC). Receptors originate from a woman in her late teens or twenties with alopecia areata. Some clones in this sample may be carry-over from other donors' samples.

This chain uses TRBV28 with TRBJ1-2, with D unresolved. The CDR3 length is 12 residues. The V gene's germline CDR1 is MDHEN and CDR2 SYDVKM. The ends were cut back, 3 bases at V and 2 bases at J, with 4 bases in the middle. The CDR3 sequence is CASSLGNYGYTF. The CDR3 DNA is TGTGCCAGCAGTTTGGGGAACTATGGCTACACCTTC.

The J gene is TRBJ2-7, the V gene TRBV29-1; D assignment may be TRBD1 or TRBD2 (5 bases each). The ends were cut back, 4 bases at V and 1 base at J, with 8 bases in the middle. CDR3 length: 12 residues. Germline lookup yields CDR1 SQVTM and CDR2 ANQGSEA. CDR3 in DNA: TGCAGCGTTGTGGGGGTATCCTACGAGCAGTACTTC. This gives the protein CSVVGVSYEQYF.

This clonotype was seen a handful of times. The chain joins TRBV29-1 to TRBJ2-7; TRBD1 might be the D (5 bases). Trimming took off 5 bases at V and 6 bases at J, with 11 bases between the two ends. The length of the CDR3 is 11 residues. Germline CDR1 and CDR2: SQVTM and ANQGSEA. The CDR3 DNA follows: TGCAGCGTTCCGTGGGGCGGCGAGCAGTACTTC. It translates to CSVPWGGEQYF.

This clonotype was found many times. V gene TRBV6-2 or TRBV6-3 combines with J gene TRBJ2-5; no firm D call. With 6 bases removed from V and 3 bases from J, the gap between germline ends came to 5 bases. This CDR3 comprises 11 residues. Per the germline V gene, CDR1 is MNHEY and CDR2 is SVGEGT. CDR3 sequence (DNA): TGTGCCAGCAGCCGCAAAGAGACCCAGTACTTC. It translates to CASSRKETQYF.

This clonotype was recorded a few times. V is TRBV20-1 and J is TRBJ2-2, with a possible D match to TRBD1 (5 bases). This CDR3 spans 13 amino acids. Germline CDR1 and CDR2: DFQATT and SNEGSKA (reference sequence). V shed 3 bases and J shed 6 bases, with 11 bases lying between them. The chain's CDR3 is CSARTVGAGELFF. CDR3 DNA sequence: TGCAGTGCTAGGACAGTAGGGGCCGGGGAGCTGTTTTTT.

This clonotype was observed a handful of times. The chain recombines TRBV4-1 with TRBJ1-2, with a tentative D call TRBD1 (6 bases). The CDR3 totals 16 residues. Germline V gives CDR1 MGHRA, CDR2 YSYEKL. The germline V and J ends were trimmed by 0 bases and 4 bases, with 15 bases remaining between them. The CDR3 is CASSQDGRGPGYGYTF. CDR3 nucleotide sequence: TGCGCCAGCAGCCAAGACGGCAGGGGACCCGGCTATGGCTACACCTTC.

This clonotype was counted ten times or more. This rearrangement joins TRBV7-9 to TRBJ1-6, with 9 bases identical to TRBD1. V lost 5 bases, J lost 7 bases, and 0 bases stayed unmatched. The CDR3 totals 13 residues. CDR1 is SEHNR, CDR2 FQNEAQ, per germline (reference sequence). The CDR3: CASSGQGNSPLHF. Here the CDR3 DNA reads TGTGCCAGCAGCGGACAGGGGAATTCACCCCTCCACTTT.

This clonotype was seen a few times. This chain connects TRBV25-1 to TRBJ2-1; 14 bases line up with TRBD2. Germline values: CDR1 MGHDK, CDR2 SYGVNS. This CDR3 is built from 16 residues. The V and J ends lost 5 bases and 10 bases, in that order; junction bases with no gene match: 10. CDR3 loop: CASSRSPGLAGAEQFF. DNA of the CDR3: TGTGCCAGCAGTAGATCCCCGGGACTAGCGGGGGCCGAGCAGTTCTTC.

This clonotype was observed at least ten times. The chain couples TRBV10-3 to TRBJ2-5, with unresolved D. V was clipped by 0 bases and J by 5 bases, with 4 bases between them. The germline V gene has CDR1 ENHRY and CDR2 SYGVKD. The CDR3 extends over 12 amino acids. The CDR3 bases are TGTGCCATCAGTGAGTCGCTGGAGACCCAGTACTTC. This gives the protein CAISESLETQYF.

This clonotype was seen a few times. This chain uses TRBV27 with TRBJ1-1; no clear D. V lost 8 bases and J 1 base, leaving 14 bases between the germline ends. This CDR3 region has 14 residues. CDR1 and CDR2 from the germline V gene are MNHEY and SMNVEV (reference sequence). This CDR3 reads CASLPTGANTEAFF. The CDR3 DNA follows: TGTGCCAGCCTCCCGACGGGCGCGAACACTGAAGCTTTCTTT.

The V gene is TRBV20-1, the J gene TRBJ2-3; D gene uncertain. This CDR3 has 12 residues. V was shortened by 4 bases and J by 1 base, with 6 bases between the two germline ends. The germline V gene has CDR1 DFQATT and CDR2 SNEGSKA (reference sequence). Written as DNA, the CDR3 is TGCAGTGCTATTGGGGGCACAGATACGCAGTATTTT. Its protein is CSAIGGTDTQYF.

This rearrangement joins TRBV7-9 to TRBJ2-1, with TRBD1 as a possible D gene (5 bases). The germline V and J ends were trimmed by 5 bases and 5 bases, with 13 bases remaining between them. From germline, CDR1 is SEHNR and CDR2 FQNEAQ (reference sequence). This CDR3 spans 14 amino acids. CDR3 DNA sequence: TGTGCCAGCAGCCCCGGCGACAGAAACAATGAGCAGTTCTTC. Amino acids: CASSPGDRNNEQFF.

This clonotype has a handful of counts. V and J are TRBV5-6 and TRBJ1-5; D unresolved. Per the germline V gene, CDR1 is SGHDT and CDR2 is YYEEEE. This CDR3 has 17 residues. V dropped 3 bases and J dropped 2 bases, with 18 bases sitting between them. Written as DNA, the CDR3 is TGTGCCAGCAGCTCACATATTAGTTACTTGGGCAATCAGCCCCAGCATTTT. It encodes CASSSHISYLGNQPQHF.

The chain couples TRBV3-1 to TRBJ2-5; the match to TRBD2 covers 7 bases. The CDR3 runs to 16 residues. Germline CDR1 is LGHDT and CDR2 is YNNKEL (reference sequence). V trimming: 3 bases; J trimming: 5 bases; junction bases outside the gene matches: 12. In DNA form, the CDR3 reads TGTGCCAGCAGCCACGCCGGCCGGGGGGTCGTGGAGACCCAGTACTTC. Protein: CASSHAGRGVVETQYF.

This clonotype occurred a few times. The chain recombines TRBV6-5 with TRBJ1-6; D remains ambiguous. The CDR3 length is 16 residues. The germline V and J ends were trimmed by 0 bases and 13 bases, with 19 bases remaining between them. Germline V CDR1 and CDR2: MNHEY, SVGAGI. CDR3 nucleotide sequence: TGTGCCAGCAGTTACTCGATAGGATTAGCGCCAGCCCCCCTCCACTTT. It codes for CASSYSIGLAPAPLHF.

J is TRBJ1-4 and V is TRBV6-1; D is perhaps TRBD1 (6 bases). CDR3 size: 15 residues. Looked up from germline, CDR1 is MNHNS and CDR2 is SASEGT. Trimming shortened V by 7 bases and J by 7 bases, and 19 bases separated the two germline ends. CDR3 sequence: CASTQFVGGSEKLFF. As DNA, the CDR3 is TGTGCCAGCACTCAATTTGTCGGGGGCAGTGAAAAACTGTTTTTT.

This clonotype came up a few times. V gene TRBV7-6 combines with J gene TRBJ1-4, with no clear D. There are 13 residues in the CDR3. Looked up from germline, CDR1 is SGHVS and CDR2 is FNYEAQ. V lost 6 bases, J lost 4 bases, and 9 bases lay in between. The CDR3 loop is CASSPFDNEKLFF. CDR3 bases: TGTGCCAGCAGTCCGTTCGATAATGAAAAACTGTTTTTT. Based on the CDR3 plus reference TRBV7-6 and TRBJ1-4, the full variable domain is GAGVSQSPRYKVTKRGQDVALRCDPISGHVSLYWYRQALGQGPEFLTYFNYEAQQDKSGLPNDRFSAERPEGSISTLTIQRTEQRDSAMYRCASSPFDNEKLFFGSGTQLSVL.

This clonotype was recorded many times. The chain is built from TRBV29-1 and TRBJ2-1; D not resolved. V shed 3 bases and J shed 2 bases, with 8 bases lying between them. Germline V gene sequence: CDR1 SQVTM, CDR2 ANQGSEA. CDR3 length equals 13 residues. As DNA, the CDR3 is TGCAGCGTTGAGCGCGGAACCTACAATGAGCAGTTCTTC. It yields the protein CSVERGTYNEQFF.

This clonotype has a handful of counts. The V call is TRBV27, the J call TRBJ1-2, with D possibly TRBD1 on 6 matching bases. Deletions cut 5 bases from V and 4 bases from J, with 17 bases between. The CDR3 covers 15 residues. Germline assignment: CDR1 MNHEY and CDR2 SMNVEV (reference sequence). The CDR3 region is CASSPYGGPGYGYTF. CDR3 nucleotide sequence: TGTGCCAGCAGTCCGTACGGGGGGCCGGGCTATGGCTACACCTTC.

This clonotype has more than one count but fewer than ten. J is TRBJ1-2 and V is TRBV27; 10 bases map to TRBD1. The CDR3 has 15 residues. The ends lost 6 bases at V and 4 bases at J; junction bases unmatched: 8. Per the germline V gene, CDR1 is MNHEY and CDR2 is SMNVEV (reference sequence). In DNA form, the CDR3 reads TGTGCCAGCAGGGCACGGACAGGGGGGGGCTATGGCTACACCTTC. Translation: CASRARTGGGYGYTF.

J is TRBJ2-3 and V is TRBV6-1; D perhaps matches TRBD2 (6 bases). V shed 2 bases and J shed 2 bases, with 14 bases lying between them. Germline assignment: CDR1 MNHNS and CDR2 SASEGT. The CDR3 extends over 16 amino acids. CDR3 sequence (DNA): TGTGCCAGCAGTGAATTGGTAGCGGCCTACACAGATACGCAGTATTTT. This translates into CASSELVAAYTDTQYF.

This clonotype was seen at least ten times. The chain employs TRBV28 and TRBJ2-1, with TRBD2 matching over 10 bases. Germline CDR1 reads MDHEN; CDR2 reads SYDVKM. V was pared by 5 bases and J by 2 bases, with 6 bases of the junction left unmatched. The CDR3 sequence is 16 residues long. CDR3 nucleotides: TGTGCCAGCAGTCCTCTAGCGGGGGCCACCTACAATGAGCAGTTCTTC. Its translation is CASSPLAGATYNEQFF.

This clonotype was observed once. Being one base from a much bigger clone, this may be a read error. The V gene is TRBV12-3 or TRBV12-4, the J gene TRBJ2-4, with TRBD2 matching over 12 bases. This CDR3 has 12 residues. CDR3 sequence (DNA): TGTGCCAGCAGTCCCGGGACTAGCGGGCAGAACTTC. Translation gives CASSPGTSGQNF.

The chain recombines TRBV7-2 with TRBJ2-3; D is ambiguous. The CDR3 is made up of 13 amino acids. Trimming pared 5 bases from V and 0 bases from J, leaving 6 bases between. Germline V CDR1 and CDR2: SGHTA, FQGNSA. CDR3: CASSMDSTDTQYF. CDR3 nucleotides: TGTGCCAGCAGCATGGATAGCACAGATACGCAGTATTTT.

This clonotype was picked up a small number of times. The chain carries TRBV9 and TRBJ1-2; D perhaps matches TRBD1 (6 bases). Germline assignment: CDR1 SGDLS and CDR2 YYNGEE. The V end lost 4 bases, the J end lost 4 bases, and 17 bases lay between the germline ends. CDR3 length: 15 amino acids. CDR3 nucleotides: TGTGCCAGCAGCTATGCTGCAGGGGTTGGCTATGGCTACACCTTC. Residues: CASSYAAGVGYGYTF.

J is TRBJ1-2 and V is TRBV11-2, with D maybe TRBD1 (5 bases). The CDR3 covers 17 residues. V lost 6 bases to trimming and J lost 0 bases, with 20 bases between them. Per the germline V gene, CDR1 is SGHAT and CDR2 is FQNNGV. This CDR3 reads CASRGLFDSYSNYGYTF. The CDR3 DNA sequence: TGTGCCAGCAGAGGCCTGTTCGACAGTTACTCTAACTATGGCTACACCTTC.

This clonotype was seen a few times. The chain is built from TRBV12-3 or TRBV12-4 and TRBJ2-3; D might be TRBD1 or TRBD2, each matching 6 bases. This CDR3 comprises 16 residues. Deletions cut 1 base from V and 3 bases from J, with 14 bases between. Here the CDR3 reads CASSLEGGPGTDTQYF. Written as DNA, the CDR3 is TGTGCCAGCAGTTTAGAAGGGGGGCCGGGGACAGATACGCAGTATTTT.

This clonotype was counted only a few times. The V gene is TRBV10-3, the J gene TRBJ2-7; the D gene is possibly TRBD2 (6 bases). Per the germline V gene, CDR1 is ENHRY and CDR2 is SYGVKD. The CDR3 runs to 16 residues. V was trimmed by 10 bases and J by 2 bases, leaving 24 bases between them. CDR3 sequence: CATRTTDSLRPYEQYF. As DNA, the CDR3 is TGTGCCACCCGGACTACCGACTCCCTGCGACCCTACGAGCAGTACTTC.

The J gene is TRBJ2-7, the V gene TRBV18, with a tentative D call TRBD1 (5 bases). The CDR3 runs 13 residues. The V and J ends lost 1 base and 3 bases respectively, with 7 bases between them. From germline, CDR1 is KGHSH and CDR2 LQKENI. CDR3 region: CASSPRQYYEQYF. Written as DNA, the CDR3 is TGTGCCAGCTCACCACGACAGTACTACGAGCAGTACTTC.

The chain links TRBV7-2 to TRBJ2-5; 7 bases are a match to TRBD1. The V gene end was trimmed by 5 bases and the J gene end by 2 bases; junction bases not matched to a gene: 8. The CDR3 extends over 15 amino acids. Germline V gene data show CDR1 as SGHTA and CDR2 as FQGNSA. The CDR3 sequence: CASSPRGPSQETQYF. The CDR3 coding sequence is TGTGCCAGCAGCCCGAGGGGGCCCTCTCAAGAGACCCAGTACTTC.